The text below deals with one T cell receptor beta chain. Libraries were prepared by immunoSEQ multiplex PCR; TCRdb keeps only in-frame clonotypes and omits some of them. Altogether over a million clones are present, 96% being singletons, with the ten largest covering over 1%. Germline lookup yields CDR1 SEHNR and CDR2 FQNEAQ (reference sequence). The CDR3 sequence is 10 residues long. V lost 7 bases and J lost 7, with 5 bases in between. The sample originates from a study of shared clonotypes between healthy human individuals. This receptor was taken from a man younger than 45 in good health. This chain links TRBV7-9 with TRBJ2-1; the D is unclear. The sample comprised naive CD4+ T cells sorted from blood. As for subset: CD45RA+ positively selected. As DNA, the CDR3 is TGTGCCAGCATGGGGAATGAGCAGTTCTTC. Translating it yields CASMGNEQFF. The entire variable domain, with the rest obtained from reference TRBV7-9 and TRBJ2-1, is as follows: DTGVSQNPRHKITKRGQNVTFRCDPISEHNRLYWYRQTLGQGPEFLTYFQNEAQLEKSRLLSDRFSAERPKGSFSTLEIQRTEQGDSAMYLCASMGNEQFFGPGTRLTVL.